The 30 T cell receptor beta chains listed next were all sequenced from one sample in a study of blood T cell repertoires in COVID-19 (dated by TCRdb to 2020 to 2021). Library method: the immunoSEQ multiplex PCR assay. TCRdb holds this immuneACCESS table with in-frame rearrangements only. Some clones are missing; in checked studies, unresolved V genes explain under half, and the rest has no known cause. This sample holds fewer than 140,000 clones; 70% to 80% were observed only once. Jointly, the top ten make up 0.9% of the sample. The sequenced material came from peripheral blood. The receptors here all came from a human donor with acute or convalescent COVID-19. The donor label of this sample is uncertain.

The chain uses TRBV7-2 and TRBJ2-7; D is ambiguous. The CDR3 is 17 residues long. Germline values: CDR1 SGHTA, CDR2 FQGNSA. Trimming left V 5 bases short and J 0 bases short, with 20 bases between. The CDR3 nucleotides read TGTGCCAGCAGCCTAGGCAACACAGTGAGTTACTCCTACGAGCAGTACTTC. Its protein product is CASSLGNTVSYSYEQYF. Drawing the rest from reference TRBV7-2 and TRBJ2-7, the complete variable domain is GAGVSQSPSNKVTEKGKDVELRCDPISGHTALYWYRQSLGQGLEFLIYFQGNSAPDKSGLPSDRFSAERTGGSVSTLTIQRTQQEDSAVYLCASSLGNTVSYSYEQYFGPGTRLTVT.

In its sample, this clone was seen a few times. The gene calls are TRBV6-5 and TRBJ1-2, with D unclear. This CDR3 has 15 amino acids. The germline gives CDR1 MNHEY, CDR2 SVGAGI. The V gene lost 6 bases and the J gene lost 2 bases, with 16 bases spanning the gap. The CDR3 here is CASSGDPPENYGYTF. The CDR3, as DNA: TGTGCCAGCAGCGGCGACCCCCCGGAGAACTATGGCTACACCTTC.

This sequence joins TRBV5-1 and TRBJ2-5; tentative D call: TRBD1 (6 bases). The CDR3 runs 14 residues. Germline CDR1 reads SGHRS; CDR2 reads YFSETQ. V dropped 1 base and J dropped 0 bases, with 7 bases sitting between them. The DNA for the CDR3 is TGCGCCAGCAGCTTGTACAGGGACCAAGAGACCCAGTACTTC. Protein product: CASSLYRDQETQYF.

V usage is TRBV28 and J usage is TRBJ1-1; maybe TRBD1 (5 bases). This CDR3 comprises 13 residues. Germline loops: CDR1 MDHEN, CDR2 SYDVKM. With 6 bases removed from V and 7 bases from J, the gap between germline ends came to 15 bases. In DNA form, the CDR3 reads TGTGCCAGCAGGGCTGGGGGGACGAATGAAGCTTTCTTT. As protein: CASRAGGTNEAFF.

V is TRBV2 and J is TRBJ1-3, with D unresolved. Germline CDR1 is SNHLY and CDR2 is FYNNEI. Trimming shortened V by 3 bases and J by 3 bases, and 9 bases separated the two germline ends. The CDR3 has 14 residues. The CDR3 coding sequence is TGTGCCAGCAGTGACGGTTCTTTTGGAAACACCATATATTTT. Its translation is CASSDGSFGNTIYF.

The gene calls are TRBV4-1 and TRBJ2-2; weak D call: TRBD1 (8 bases). The CDR3 contains 16 residues. The V end lost 10 bases, the J end lost 3 bases, and 21 bases lay between the germline ends. Germline CDR1 and CDR2: MGHRA and YSYEKL. The CDR3 reads CATGRTGTVDTGELFF. CDR3 sequence (DNA): TGCGCCACCGGGAGGACAGGGACGGTGGACACCGGGGAGCTGTTTTTT.

V is TRBV5-6 and J is TRBJ1-3; D uncertain. CDR1 SGHDT and CDR2 YYEEEE come from the germline V gene. V was trimmed by 4 bases and J by 0 bases, leaving 11 bases between them. CDR3 length equals 15 residues. Here the CDR3 DNA reads TGTGCCAGCAGCGTGCGCGTGAGCTCTGGAAACACCATATATTTT. It yields the protein CASSVRVSSGNTIYF.

This chain links TRBV27 with TRBJ1-6; 8 nucleotides line up with TRBD1. V was clipped by 2 bases and J by 8 bases; unmatched bases: 8. CDR1 MNHEY and CDR2 SMNVEV come from the germline V gene (reference sequence). The CDR3 covers 16 residues. The DNA for the CDR3 is TGTGCCAGCAGTTTAAGAGCGGCAGGGGGCTATTCACCCCTCCACTTT. This encodes CASSLRAAGGYSPLHF.

The rearrangement joins TRBV5-1 to TRBJ2-5; the D gene is possibly TRBD1 (5 bases). The CDR3 extends over 14 amino acids. Germline V lookup: CDR1 SGHRS, CDR2 YFSETQ. V lost 3 bases to trimming and J lost 5 bases, with 14 bases between them. Written as DNA, the CDR3 is TGCGCCAGCAGCTCCCAGGGATTGAGGGAGACCCAGTACTTC. Translation: CASSSQGLRETQYF. The entire variable domain, with the rest obtained from reference TRBV5-1 and TRBJ2-5, is as follows: KAGVTQTPRYLIKTRGQQVTLSCSPISGHRSVSWYQQTPGQGLQFLFEYFSETQRNKGNFPGRFSGRQFSNSRSEMNVSTLELGDSALYLCASSSQGLRETQYFGPGTRLLVL.

The chain joins TRBV5-1 to TRBJ2-1; D might be TRBD1 (5 bases). The CDR3 extends over 16 amino acids. Trimming shortened V by 4 bases and J by 6 bases, and 20 bases separated the two germline ends. Germline CDR1 and CDR2: SGHRS and YFSETQ. The CDR3 reads CASSAMGYQGLNEQFF. CDR3 sequence (DNA): TGCGCCAGCAGCGCGATGGGTTACCAGGGCCTCAATGAGCAGTTCTTC.

The chain recombines TRBV12-3 or TRBV12-4 with TRBJ1-2; the match to TRBD1 covers 7 bases. The trim removed 5 bases at V and 8 bases at J, leaving 8 bases unmatched. There are 13 residues in the CDR3. The CDR3 nucleotides read TGTGCCAGCAGTCAAGGGACAGTCGGAGGCTACACCTTC. Its translation: CASSQGTVGGYTF.

This sequence joins TRBV24-1 and TRBJ2-3, with 10 bases that match TRBD2. Germline values: CDR1 KGHDR, CDR2 SFDVKD. The V gene end was trimmed by 4 bases and the J gene end by 6 bases; junction bases not matched to a gene: 9. The CDR3 contains 16 residues. CDR3 sequence: CATSDPRKTSGDTQYF. CDR3 sequence (DNA): TGTGCCACCAGTGACCCTCGGAAGACTAGCGGGGATACGCAGTATTTT.

Here the CDR3 reads CAWIDRGRGNEQFF. In DNA form, the CDR3 reads TGTGCCTGGATAGACAGGGGACGGGGAAATGAGCAGTTCTTC. The gene calls are TRBV30 and TRBJ2-1, with 8 bases matching TRBD1. Looked up from germline, CDR1 is GTSNPN and CDR2 is SVGIG (reference sequence). V shed 4 bases and J 7 bases; nucleotides not matched to a gene: 9. The CDR3 is 14 residues long.

At least ten counts were recorded for this clone. V is TRBV6-2 or TRBV6-3 and J is TRBJ2-3, with a possible D match to TRBD2 (5 bases). Between the trimmed V and J ends, which lost 4 bases and 1 base, there was a span of 9 bases. CDR3 length: 14 residues. The V gene's germline CDR1 is MNHEY and CDR2 SVGEGT. The CDR3 DNA reads as TGTGCCAGCAGTTTTGAGAGGGGCACAGATACGCAGTATTTT. The encoded protein is CASSFERGTDTQYF.

This clone was recorded once. This chain joins TRBV19 and TRBJ1-5; D may be TRBD1 (5 bases). V lost 5 bases and J lost 0, with 11 bases in between. This CDR3 is 15 amino acids long. Germline loops: CDR1 LNHDA, CDR2 SQIVND (reference sequence). This CDR3 reads CASSLNRNSNQPQHF. The CDR3 DNA follows: TGTGCCAGTAGTTTAAACAGGAATAGCAATCAGCCCCAGCATTTT.

By its share, this clone is medium-sized (0.01 to 0.1%). The genes are TRBV21-1 and TRBJ1-6; TRBD1 was called by the table and not checked on the DNA. TRBV21-1 is a documented pseudogene. The CDR3 covers 15 residues. The CDR3 bases are TGTGCCAGCAGCAAAGATGACAGGGAAAGTTCACCCCTCCACTTT. Translated, it gives CASSKDDRESSPLHF.

The genes are TRBV3-1 (or the pseudogene TRBV3-2) and TRBJ2-3; 8 bases fit TRBD2. Germline CDR1 and CDR2: LGHDT and YNNKEL (reference sequence). The CDR3 loop spans 16 amino acids. The V gene end was trimmed by 1 base and the J gene end by 3 bases; junction bases not matched to a gene: 6. In DNA form, the CDR3 reads TGTGCCAGCAGCCAAGTAGCGGGGAGGTTGACAGATACGCAGTATTTT. Its protein is CASSQVAGRLTDTQYF.

The V call is TRBV5-1, the J call TRBJ2-1; 7 positions agree with TRBD1. CDR1 and CDR2 (germline): SGHRS, YFSETQ. The CDR3 has 15 residues. V was clipped by 0 bases and J by 4 bases; unmatched bases: 4. The DNA for the CDR3 is TGCGCCAGCAGCTTGGAAGGGACAGAGTACAATGAGCAGTTCTTC. The encoded protein is CASSLEGTEYNEQFF.

By its share, this clone is medium-sized. V usage is TRBV5-1 and J usage is TRBJ1-2; the match to TRBD1 covers 11 bases. The CDR3 loop spans 15 amino acids. J lost 5 bases, V lost 4 bases, and 7 bases had no gene match. Germline V lookup: CDR1 SGHRS, CDR2 YFSETQ. The CDR3 is CASSPSDRGLYGYTF. CDR3 nucleotides: TGCGCCAGCAGCCCCTCGGACAGGGGGCTTTATGGCTACACCTTC.

The table lists this clone with a count of one. The chain recombines TRBV7-3 with TRBJ2-1; 9 bases fit TRBD2. Trimming took 5 bases from V and 12 from J; bases not matched to a gene: 8. Germline loops: CDR1 SGHTA, CDR2 FQGTGA. This CDR3 is 13 amino acids long. In nucleotides, the CDR3 is TGTGCCAGCAGCGCGCCCGGGACTAGCAGGCAGTTCTTC. Protein product: CASSAPGTSRQFF.

The chain couples TRBV7-4 to TRBJ1-5; the match to TRBD1 covers 12 bases. Germline V CDR1 and CDR2: SGHVT, SQSDAQ. Trimming took 2 bases from V and 0 from J; bases not matched to a gene: 5. The CDR3 is made up of 18 amino acids. CDR3 coding DNA: TGTGCCAGCAGCTTATGGGACAGGGGGCCGCGTAGCAATCAGCCCCAGCATTTT. Protein sequence: CASSLWDRGPRSNQPQHF.

This chain uses TRBV3-1 (or the pseudogene TRBV3-2) with TRBJ1-2; 9 bases map to TRBD1. CDR1 and CDR2 (germline): LGHDT, YNNKEL (reference sequence). Trimming at V came to 5 bases and at J to 4 bases, leaving 8 bases not matched to a gene. The CDR3 totals 15 residues. The chain's CDR3 is CASSRSTGGTYGYTF. The CDR3 DNA sequence: TGTGCCAGCAGCAGGTCGACAGGGGGTACCTATGGCTACACCTTC.

This clone was observed a few times. J is TRBJ1-5 and V is TRBV5-1; the match to TRBD1 covers 7 bases. Losses at the gene ends were 3 bases for V and 3 bases for J; bases not matched to a gene: 3. CDR1 SGHRS and CDR2 YFSETQ come from the germline V gene. The CDR3 totals 14 residues. This chain's CDR3 is CASSWGTDNQPQHF. CDR3 in DNA: TGCGCCAGCAGCTGGGGGACAGACAATCAGCCCCAGCATTTT.

This chain joins TRBV28 and TRBJ1-1; D is undetermined. This CDR3 contains 11 residues. Trimming cost V 5 bases and J 8 bases, with 9 bases left between them. The germline V gene encodes CDR1 MDHEN and CDR2 SYDVKM. CDR3 coding DNA: TGTGCCAGCAGTATGGGCAGGGAAGCTTTCTTT. Amino acids: CASSMGREAFF.

This chain uses TRBV6-1 with TRBJ2-3, with 7 bases identical to TRBD1. The CDR3 runs to 18 residues. Germline loops: CDR1 MNHNS, CDR2 SASEGT. Trimming at V came to 4 bases and at J to 2 bases, leaving 15 bases not matched to a gene. CDR3 amino acids: CASSAPRSAGGFTDTQYF. CDR3 nucleotide sequence: TGTGCCAGCAGTGCCCCCCGTTCGGCAGGGGGATTCACAGATACGCAGTATTTT.

This clone was seen only a few times. The rearrangement uses TRBV2 and TRBJ1-5; 7 positions agree with TRBD1. The length of the CDR3 is 15 residues. The V segment lost 5 bases and the J segment 0 bases; nucleotides outside the gene matches: 4. Germline CDR1 is SNHLY and CDR2 is FYNNEI. CDR3 in DNA: TGTGCCAGCAGTTCGACAGGGCTTAGCAATCAGCCCCAGCATTTT. This codes for CASSSTGLSNQPQHF.

This clone was detected only a few times. V and J are TRBV4-2 and TRBJ1-2, with TRBD1 matching 7 bases. The trim removed 5 bases at V and 1 base at J, leaving 7 bases unmatched. Germline assignment: CDR1 LGHNA and CDR2 YNFKEQ. This CDR3 has 15 residues. This chain's CDR3 is CASSGGTAYNYGYTF. CDR3 DNA: TGTGCCAGCAGCGGAGGGACAGCTTATAACTATGGCTACACCTTC.

This clone was recorded once. This sequence joins TRBV6-2 or TRBV6-3 and TRBJ2-2; 15 positions match TRBD2. V shed 0 bases and J 5 bases; nucleotides not matched to a gene: 10. The CDR3 sequence is 20 residues long. CDR1 and CDR2 from the germline V gene are MNHEY and SVGEGT. DNA for the CDR3: TGTGCCAGCAGTTACTCGTACGAGGGACTAGCGGGGGGCCCTACCGGGGAGCTGTTTTTT. Protein product: CASSYSYEGLAGGPTGELFF.

V is TRBV4-1 and J is TRBJ1-1; 11 bases are shared with TRBD1. CDR3 length: 17 amino acids. J lost 1 base, V lost 1 base, and 5 bases had no gene match. Germline CDR1 reads MGHRA; CDR2 reads YSYEKL. For the CDR3, the DNA is TGCGCCAGCAGCCAAGGCGGGACAGGGGGTACGAACACTGAAGCTTTCTTT. This sequence encodes CASSQGGTGGTNTEAFF.

This rearrangement joins TRBV5-8 to TRBJ1-1; TRBD1 agrees at 8 bases. V trimming: 3 bases; J trimming: 1 base; junction bases outside the gene matches: 2. The length of the CDR3 is 14 residues. Germline V gene sequence: CDR1 SGHTS, CDR2 YDEGEE. The CDR3 DNA follows: TGTGCCAGCAGCTCCGGACAGGGGAACACTGAAGCTTTCTTT. It is translated as CASSSGQGNTEAFF.